This passage covers 17 T cell receptor beta chains from one sample sequenced in a study of post-analysis software for immune sequencing data. These receptors' antigens are unknown. Study-wide findings and caveats: Compared with controls, patients had more of 4 or 5 TRBV segments, including TRBV5-6, TRBV5-1 and TRBV20-1.

Unique molecular identifiers had been added to the TCR beta cDNA libraries. MiXCR, run by TCRdb on the PCR reads, gives a single entry per CDR3 protein. The repertoire holds over 250,000 distinct CDR3 sequences, with about 38% as singletons. The specimen was blood. These receptors were obtained from a girl aged 10 to 17 with multiple sclerosis.

The V and J genes are TRBV20-1 and TRBJ2-1, with 7 positions matching TRBD1. The closer fit of TRBJ2-7 to the DNA end suggests the J call may be wrong. Germline-derived CDR1 and CDR2 are DFQATT and SNEGSKA (reference sequence). There are 12 residues in the CDR3. The CDR3 DNA reads TGCAGTGTACAGGGGTTCAACAATGAGCAGTACTTC. Translated, it gives CSVQGFNNEQYF.

This clonotype was seen at least ten times. The rearrangement joins TRBV20-1 to TRBJ1-2, with D possibly TRBD1 on 5 matching bases. The CDR3 has 14 residues. V shed 3 bases and J shed 2 bases, with 13 bases lying between them. Germline CDR1 DFQATT, CDR2 SNEGSKA (reference sequence). As DNA, the CDR3 is TGCAGTGCTAGGAAGGACACCTTAAACTATGGCTACACCTTC. This encodes CSARKDTLNYGYTF.

This clonotype was seen only a few times. The chain recombines TRBV20-1 with TRBJ2-1; 11 positions match TRBD2. V dropped 5 bases and J dropped 7; count of bases not matched to a gene: 16. CDR1 DFQATT and CDR2 SNEGSKA come from the germline V gene (reference sequence). The CDR3 contains 17 residues. The CDR3: CSAHPGLAGGGGNEQFF. The CDR3 DNA is TGCAGTGCTCATCCGGGGCTAGCGGGAGGTGGGGGAAATGAGCAGTTCTTC.

This clonotype has a count of ten or more. CDR3 nucleotide sequence: TGTGCCAGCAGCTCCGGTCGGAATCAGCCCCAGCATTTT. Translated: CASSSGRNQPQHF. The J gene is TRBJ1-5, the V gene TRBV11-2; D not resolved. Trimming took off 4 bases at V and 4 bases at J, with 8 bases between the two ends. CDR1 and CDR2 from the germline V gene are SGHAT and FQNNGV. This CDR3 is 13 amino acids long. The entire variable domain, with the rest obtained from reference TRBV11-2 and TRBJ1-5, is as follows: EAGVAQSPRYKIIEKRQSVAFWCNPISGHATLYWYQQILGQGPKLLIQFQNNGVVDDSQLPKDRFSAERLKGVDSTLKIQPAKLEDSAVYLCASSSGRNQPQHFGDGTRLSIL.

V gene TRBV7-2 combines with J gene TRBJ1-2; TRBD1 might be the D (6 bases). CDR1 is SGHTA, CDR2 FQGNSA, per germline. The CDR3 totals 15 residues. Trimming took off 6 bases at V and 7 bases at J, with 21 bases between the two ends. The CDR3 reads CASSSQALEGVGYTF. Written as DNA, the CDR3 is TGTGCCAGCAGTTCACAAGCATTGGAGGGGGTTGGCTACACCTTC.

V gene TRBV5-5 combines with J gene TRBJ2-1; 8 bases are shared with TRBD1. With 2 bases clipped from V and 2 bases from J, the junction kept 3 bases outside the gene matches. Germline CDR1 SGHKS, CDR2 YYEKEE (reference sequence). The length of the CDR3 is 15 residues. CDR3 amino acids: CASSLTRGPYNEQFF. The CDR3 nucleotides are TGTGCCAGCAGCTTAACCAGGGGGCCCTACAATGAGCAGTTCTTC.

The chain is built from TRBV4-1 and TRBJ2-7, with a possible D match to TRBD2 (5 bases). Trimming cost V 1 base and J 2 bases, with 12 bases left between them. This CDR3 comprises 15 residues. Germline V lookup: CDR1 MGHRA, CDR2 YSYEKL. CDR3 loop: CASSQGGFSPYEQYF. DNA of the CDR3: TGCGCCAGCAGCCAAGGAGGGTTCAGCCCCTACGAGCAGTACTTC.

This clonotype has at least ten counts. The V gene is TRBV12-3 or TRBV12-4, the J gene TRBJ2-3; D uncertain. V was pared by 5 bases and J by 1 base, with 16 bases between. The CDR3 sequence is 16 residues long. CDR3 nucleotide sequence: TGTGCCAGCAGTGCAATTGACCCTGGAGGCACAGATACGCAGTATTTT. As protein: CASSAIDPGGTDTQYF.

This clonotype was seen at least ten times. This chain links TRBV28 with TRBJ2-4; tentative D call: TRBD1 (6 bases). CDR1 MDHEN and CDR2 SYDVKM come from the germline V gene. Trimming shortened V by 8 bases and J by 0 bases, and 11 bases separated the two germline ends. CDR3 size: 14 residues. The CDR3 DNA sequence: TGTGCCAGCCACAGGGTCACAGCCAAAAACATTCAGTACTTC. Translated: CASHRVTAKNIQYF.

This clonotype was picked up many times. The chain couples TRBV6-6 to TRBJ2-1; 10 bases align to TRBD2. Germline values: CDR1 MNHNY, CDR2 SVGAGI (reference sequence). This CDR3 spans 17 amino acids. V shed 6 bases and J 8 bases; nucleotides not matched to a gene: 16. In nucleotides, the CDR3 is TGTGCCAGCAGCCCACGTGGGAGTAGCGGGAGGACCTATGAGCAGTTCTTC. Its protein product is CASSPRGSSGRTYEQFF.

This chain links TRBV4-3 with TRBJ2-5, with 7 bases lining up with TRBD1. The CDR3 is 13 amino acids. V lost 1 base and J lost 11; bases outside the gene matches: 7. CDR1 LGHNA and CDR2 YSLEER come from the germline V gene. Here the CDR3 reads CASSQVHRGEQYF. DNA for the CDR3: TGCGCCAGCAGCCAAGTACACAGGGGAGAGCAGTACTTC.

Only a few counts were recorded for this clonotype. A much larger clonotype is one base distant, so this may be a read error. The V gene is TRBV29-1, the J gene TRBJ2-3; D perhaps matches TRBD2 (6 bases). Germline assignment: CDR1 SQVTM and CDR2 ANQGSEA. Trimming shortened V by 0 bases and J by 7 bases, and 17 bases separated the two germline ends. The CDR3 totals 15 residues. As DNA, the CDR3 is TGCAGCGTTGAAGAGCCGTCCGGGACTTCCTATACGCAGTATTTT. Its protein is CSVEEPSGTSYTQYF.

This clonotype was seen just once. V is TRBV20-1 and J is TRBJ1-4, with D unclear. Germline CDR1 is DFQATT and CDR2 is SNEGSKA (reference sequence). CDR3 size: 13 residues. Between the trimmed V and J ends, which lost 3 bases and 7 bases, there was a span of 12 bases. The CDR3 DNA sequence: TGCAGTGCTAGTGGCCCAGGAGGTGAAAAACTGTTTTTT. The encoded protein is CSASGPGGEKLFF.

For the CDR3, the DNA is TGCGCCAGCAGCTTGGACGGTAGCGGGACGGCAGATACGCAGTATTTT. Translation gives CASSLDGSGTADTQYF. The rearrangement joins TRBV5-1 to TRBJ2-3; 8 bases map to TRBD2. Germline CDR1 reads SGHRS; CDR2 reads YFSETQ. V was pared by 0 bases and J by 4 bases, with 7 bases of the junction left unmatched. The CDR3 has 16 residues.

This chain uses TRBV5-6 with TRBJ2-3; perhaps TRBD1 as D (5 bases). Trimming took 4 bases from V and 0 from J, leaving 12 bases between them. The CDR3 has 15 residues. Germline V gene data show CDR1 as SGHDT and CDR2 as YYEEEE. The CDR3 region has the DNA TGTGCCAGCAGCGGGGCAGCGTCTAGCACAGATACGCAGTATTTT. It encodes CASSGAASSTDTQYF.

This chain links TRBV7-2 with TRBJ2-7; unclear D gene. Germline V lookup: CDR1 SGHTA, CDR2 FQGNSA. V lost 5 bases, J lost 6 bases, and 14 bases lay in between. The CDR3 has 13 residues. CDR3 loop: CASSLVTPSEQYF. The DNA of the CDR3 is TGTGCCAGCAGCCTCGTAACCCCGAGCGAGCAGTACTTC.

This clonotype appeared many times. The rearrangement uses TRBV15 and TRBJ2-1, with D unresolved. The germline V gene encodes CDR1 LNHNV and CDR2 YYDKDF (reference sequence). V gave up 1 base and J gave up 8 bases, with 12 bases separating them. The CDR3 has 14 residues. The CDR3 DNA is TGTGCCACCAGCAGAGCCGGGCCGGTCGATGAGCAGTTCTTC. It encodes CATSRAGPVDEQFF.